The present T cell receptor (beta chain) was sequenced within a study of blood T cells in healthy people across ages. The study's findings and limits: PBMCs that were unsorted prevented a conclusive naive versus antigen-experienced comparison.

The use of a sample-barcoded 5' primer and a J-beta primer mix characterized a second PCR of about 7 to 12 cycles. Via MiXCR, TCRdb re-called the 5' RACE reads, giving one row per CDR3 protein. Of about 930,000 distinct CDR3 sequences listed, 25% to 30% are singletons. Trimming pared 2 bases from V and 1 base from J, leaving 8 bases between. CDR3 length: 14 residues. Germline CDR1 reads SGHTA; CDR2 reads FQGNSA. About this clonotype itself: The antigen is unknown.

Every sample yielded at least 6.5 million isolated PBMCs. The same sample was also studied in work on T cells of mothers and their children. Per that paper: Donation involved a few healthy Caucasian mothers and the six children that they had. Related mother and child pairs showed slightly greater overlap (not significant) than unrelated pairs did.

The rearrangement links TRBV7-2 to TRBJ2-5; D is unclear. The sequencing sample was made of blood. The sequence was obtained from a woman in her thirties or forties in good health. The CDR3 is CASSLKHVQETQYF. CDR3 nucleotides: TGTGCCAGCAGCTTAAAACACGTCCAAGAGACCCAGTACTTC.